This paragraph covers one T cell receptor (beta chain) sequence. The sample comes from a study of T cell changes during pregnancy in multiple sclerosis. Repertoires were generated with immunoSEQ multiplex PCR, while TCRdb's copy carries only in-frame clones and drops some. The sample has 55,000 to 85,000 clones, roughly nine tenths seen once. Trimming stripped 5 bases from V and 4 bases from J, with 11 bases between. Germline-derived CDR1 and CDR2 are MNHNS and SASEGT. This CDR3 region has 13 residues. The rearrangement joins TRBV6-1 to TRBJ1-2; D not certain. This sequence originates from a female donor with multiple sclerosis, enrolled in a pregnancy study. The material was peripheral blood, obtained in the third trimester of pregnancy. The CDR3: CASSPEPPYGYTF. CDR3 coding DNA: TGTGCCAGCAGTCCCGAGCCGCCCTATGGCTACACCTTC.